A selection of T cell receptor beta chains follows, all from one sample in a study of radiation and T cells in renal cell carcinoma. The table came from immunoSEQ multiplex PCR; TCRdb's copy has only in-frame clones and leaves some out. The sample consists of 110,000 to 150,000 clones, about 88% of them appearing once. Here the sequenced sample was blood, taken from a patient whose treatment included radiotherapy and nephrectomy. The receptors derive from a woman aged 45 to 65 with renal cell carcinoma. The CDR3 runs from the conserved cysteine through the conserved F or W. The D gene is left open where the match is weak. The size of a clone is reported for some rows only, either as once, few or many, or as a class for expanded clones.

j_call,clone_size,d_call,v_call,cdr3_aa
TRBJ1-4,-,TRBD1,TRBV6-5,CASSLTGGATNEKLFF
TRBJ1-6,-,-,TRBV7-3,CASSLEGGSYNSPLHF
TRBJ2-7,-,-,TRBV4-1,CASSQDITYEQYF
TRBJ1-1,-,TRBD1,TRBV6-6,CASIPQGAGTEAFF
TRBJ1-2,-,-,TRBV2,CASSEAGQVGGYTF
TRBJ2-1,-,-,TRBV5-4,CASTSPGRRGTNEQFF
TRBJ1-2,-,-,TRBV7-9,CASTASSSGNGYTF
TRBJ2-1,-,TRBD1,TRBV5-4,CASSFDRGFYNEQFF
TRBJ1-5,-,TRBD1,TRBV7-2,CASSFDRARQPQHF
TRBJ1-4,-,-,TRBV29-1,CSVGEGLGEKLFF
TRBJ1-1,-,TRBD1,TRBV7-9,CASSKDQGQGETEAFF
TRBJ1-2,few,-,TRBV2,CASSEAYGYTF
TRBJ1-2,-,-,TRBV7-9,CASSLNGDYGYTF
TRBJ1-2,-,TRBD1,TRBV2,CASKGGWQLDYGYTF
TRBJ2-6,-,-,TRBV6-1,CASRAGSSGANVLTF
TRBJ1-2,once,TRBD1,TRBV15,CATSRGGQVSNYGYTF
TRBJ2-1,-,TRBD1,TRBV5-1,CASSMGQGANEQFF
TRBJ1-4,-,-,TRBV7-8,CASSLVGRGIRTRNEKLFF
TRBJ2-3,-,-,TRBV7-2,CASSWGSTAVTDTQYF
TRBJ2-7,-,-,TRBV4-3,CASSQEPGAFSYEQYF
TRBJ2-5,-,-,TRBV19,CASSIRRTGGETQYF
TRBJ2-5,-,-,TRBV7-9,CASSPDSQETQYF
TRBJ1-2,-,TRBD1,TRBV25-1,CASSSPGTGLGYGYTF
TRBJ1-3,-,-,TRBV7-9,CASRPRVRSGNTIYF
TRBJ1-2,medium-sized,TRBD1,TRBV5-1,CASKLGQGEGNYGYTF